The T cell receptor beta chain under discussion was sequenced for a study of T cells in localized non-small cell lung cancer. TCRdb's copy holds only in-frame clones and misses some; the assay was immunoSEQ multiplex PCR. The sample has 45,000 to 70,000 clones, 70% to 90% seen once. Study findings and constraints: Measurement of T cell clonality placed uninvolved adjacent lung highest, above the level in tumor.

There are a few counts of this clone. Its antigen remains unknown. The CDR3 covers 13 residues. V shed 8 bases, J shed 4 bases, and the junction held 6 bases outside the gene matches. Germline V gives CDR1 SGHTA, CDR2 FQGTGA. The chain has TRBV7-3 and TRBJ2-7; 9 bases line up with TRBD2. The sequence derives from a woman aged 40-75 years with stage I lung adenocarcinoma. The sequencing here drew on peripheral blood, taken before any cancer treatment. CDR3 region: CASSLAGGYEQYF. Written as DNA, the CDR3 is TGTGCCAGCTCCCTGGCGGGGGGGTACGAGCAGTACTTC.